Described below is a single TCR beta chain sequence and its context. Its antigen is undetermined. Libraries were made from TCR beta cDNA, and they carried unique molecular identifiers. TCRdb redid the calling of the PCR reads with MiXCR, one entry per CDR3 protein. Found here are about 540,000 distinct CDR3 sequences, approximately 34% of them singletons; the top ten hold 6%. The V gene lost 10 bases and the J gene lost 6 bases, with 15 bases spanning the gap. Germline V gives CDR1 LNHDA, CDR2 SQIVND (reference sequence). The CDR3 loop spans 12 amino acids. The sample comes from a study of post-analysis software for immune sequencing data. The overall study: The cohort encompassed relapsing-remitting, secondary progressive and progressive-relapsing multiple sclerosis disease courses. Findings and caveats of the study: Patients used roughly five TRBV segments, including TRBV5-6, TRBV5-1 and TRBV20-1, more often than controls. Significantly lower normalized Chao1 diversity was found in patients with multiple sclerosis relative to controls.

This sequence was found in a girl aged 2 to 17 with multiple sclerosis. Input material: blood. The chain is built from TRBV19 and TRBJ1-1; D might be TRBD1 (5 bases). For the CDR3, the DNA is TGTGCCATCCCTCCGGGGCGGTCTGAAGCTTTCTTT. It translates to CAIPPGRSEAFF.